Listed below are T cell receptor beta chains from one sample, sequenced in a study of radiotherapy plus CTLA-4 blockade in lung cancer. TCRdb's copy holds only in-frame clones and misses some; the assay was immunoSEQ multiplex PCR. Of tens of thousands of clones in the sample, 77% were seen once. Sequencing was performed on peripheral blood, taken from a patient treated with radiotherapy plus ipilimumab. All receptors derive from a human donor with non-small cell lung cancer who had a complete response to radiotherapy plus ipilimumab. Each CDR3 is given with its conserved first and last residue. The D gene is left open where the match is weak. Clone size is given for some rows only: seen once, a few or many times, or a class if the clone is expanded.

cdr3_nt: TGTGCCTGGAAAGAAGCCCCGTATGCAACTAATGAAAAACTGTTTTTT; cdr3_aa: CAWKEAPYATNEKLFF; v_call: TRBV30; d_call: -; j_call: TRBJ1-4; clone_size: -
cdr3_nt: TGCGCCAGCAGCCAAGGACAGGCTAAGAGAGCCCAGTACTTC; cdr3_aa: CASSQGQAKRAQYF; v_call: TRBV4-3; d_call: -; j_call: TRBJ2-5; clone_size: -
cdr3_nt: TGTGCCAGTAGGGCCCTCCAGGTCGCGAACACCGGGGAGCTGTTTTTT; cdr3_aa: CASRALQVANTGELFF; v_call: TRBV19; d_call: -; j_call: TRBJ2-2; clone_size: few
cdr3_nt: TGTGCCAGCAGCTCGGGACGGGGAGAGAGGCAGCCCCAGCATTTT; cdr3_aa: CASSSGRGERQPQHF; v_call: TRBV7-9; d_call: -; j_call: TRBJ1-5; clone_size: once
cdr3_nt: TGTGCCAGCCTCGACAGGGGGGGATCCGGGGAGCTGTTTTTT; cdr3_aa: CASLDRGGSGELFF; v_call: TRBV19; d_call: TRBD1; j_call: TRBJ2-2; clone_size: -
cdr3_nt: TGTGCCAGCAGCTTTACCGAGTGGGGGCTCTCCTACGAGCAGTACTTC; cdr3_aa: CASSFTEWGLSYEQYF; v_call: TRBV7-2; d_call: -; j_call: TRBJ2-7; clone_size: -
cdr3_nt: TGCGCCAGCAGCCAACAGCGGGAGGCGAGGAGGGAACTAGCCAAAAACATTCAGTACTTC; cdr3_aa: CASSQQREARRELAKNIQYF; v_call: TRBV4-1; d_call: TRBD2; j_call: TRBJ2-4; clone_size: -
cdr3_nt: TGCGCCAGCAGCCAAGTTTTCGGGTTGGCAGATACGCAGTATTTT; cdr3_aa: CASSQVFGLADTQYF; v_call: TRBV4-3; d_call: -; j_call: TRBJ2-3; clone_size: -
cdr3_nt: TGCGCCAGCAGCAGAACGACTAGTCAAGGGTATTTGGAGACCCAGTACTTC; cdr3_aa: CASSRTTSQGYLETQYF; v_call: TRBV5-1; d_call: -; j_call: TRBJ2-5; clone_size: -
cdr3_nt: TGCGCCAGCAGCCAGGAACCGACAAACACAGATACGCAGTATTTT; cdr3_aa: CASSQEPTNTDTQYF; v_call: TRBV4-3; d_call: -; j_call: TRBJ2-3; clone_size: -
cdr3_nt: TGTGCCAGCAGCTTCCCCCCTACAGATACGCAGTATTTT; cdr3_aa: CASSFPPTDTQYF; v_call: TRBV11-3; d_call: -; j_call: TRBJ2-3; clone_size: -
cdr3_nt: TGTGCTAGTGGTTTGGTACGAGTCGGGGGCCTAGACGAGCAGTACTTC; cdr3_aa: CASGLVRVGGLDEQYF; v_call: TRBV12-5; d_call: -; j_call: TRBJ2-7; clone_size: once
cdr3_nt: TGTGCCAGCAGTTTATCCCGGGGGAAGACCTACGAGCAGTACTTC; cdr3_aa: CASSLSRGKTYEQYF; v_call: TRBV27; d_call: -; j_call: TRBJ2-7; clone_size: -
cdr3_nt: TGTGCTAGCAGCAAGACAGGGGTTGAGCAGTTCTTC; cdr3_aa: CASSKTGVEQFF; v_call: TRBV7-7; d_call: TRBD1; j_call: TRBJ2-1; clone_size: -
cdr3_nt: TGTGCCAGCAGTGGGACAGGGAGGAACTATGGCTACACCTTC; cdr3_aa: CASSGTGRNYGYTF; v_call: TRBV25-1; d_call: TRBD1; j_call: TRBJ1-2; clone_size: few